A single count supports the clone carrying this TCR beta chain. This record comes from a study of radiation and T cells in renal cell carcinoma. The CDR3 consists of 15 residues. Germline V gives CDR1 SGHVS, CDR2 FNYEAQ. Trimming pared 5 bases from V and 8 bases from J, leaving 19 bases between. Produced via immunoSEQ multiplex PCR; TCRdb's table is partial and in-frame only. The sample carries 70,000 to 80,000 clones, 80% to 90% recorded once. The time point here: blood 2 weeks post-SBRT. The treatment was: 15 Gy SBRT to primary tumor, nephrectomy 4 weeks later. This TCR derives from a woman between 45 and 65 years old with renal cell carcinoma. The rearrangement uses TRBV7-6 and TRBJ2-1; maybe TRBD1 (5 bases). Sequencing used blood, obtained from a patient whose treatment included radiotherapy and nephrectomy. In DNA form, the CDR3 reads TGTGCCAGCAGCGCTACAGGATCTTGGGCGGATGAGCAGTTCTTC. Its translation is CASSATGSWADEQFF.